Below, one T cell receptor (beta chain) is given with its context. Assay: immunoSEQ multiplex PCR; the TCRdb copy retains only in-frame clones and omits some. Among roughly 260,000 clones listed, 82% were seen once. This sample was included in a study of blood T cell repertoires in COVID-19. Germline V CDR1 and CDR2: GTSNPN, SVGIG (reference sequence). The ends lost 4 bases at V and 8 bases at J; junction bases unmatched: 6. The CDR3 extends over 13 amino acids. This clonotype was obtained from a woman between 18 and 30 years old with acute or convalescent COVID-19. The chain combines TRBV30 with TRBJ2-1; 9 nucleotides line up with TRBD2. The sample was peripheral blood. Here the CDR3 reads CAWILAGTDEQFF. The CDR3, as DNA: TGTGCCTGGATCCTAGCGGGAACTGATGAGCAGTTCTTC.